Listed below are T cell receptor beta chains from one sample, sequenced in a study of cytomegalovirus exposure and HLA in healthy donors. Profiled with immunoSEQ multiplex PCR; TCRdb holds only in-frame clones, not every one. The table records 100,000 to 150,000 clones, 80% of them present only once. Sequencing input: PBMCs. These receptors were obtained from a woman aged 35 to 49 in good health and CMV-seronegative. CDR3s include the opening cysteine and the closing phenylalanine or tryptophan. D genes are given only for firm matches. A row's size may be missing; if present it is once, few, many or a size class.

clone size	V gene	D gene	J gene	CDR3 protein	CDR3 DNA
NA	TRBV4-2	NA	TRBJ1-1	CASSQELAGPTTEAFF	TGTGCCAGCAGCCAAGAACTGGCAGGCCCTACCACTGAAGCTTTCTTT
NA	TRBV5-1	TRBD1	TRBJ1-1	CASSPDRVTEAFF	TGCGCCAGCAGCCCCGACAGGGTTACTGAAGCTTTCTTT
NA	TRBV5-1	NA	TRBJ2-7	CASSLGSSYEQYF	TGCGCCAGCAGCTTGGGCAGCTCCTACGAGCAGTACTTC
NA	TRBV18	NA	TRBJ1-6	CASSPSGTSVLPLHF	TGTGCCAGCTCTCCGAGTGGGACATCCGTACTACCCCTCCACTTT
NA	TRBV25-1	NA	TRBJ2-5	CASSEYGEQYF	TGTGCCAGCAGTGAATATGGAGAGCAGTACTTC
once	TRBV5-4	TRBD2	TRBJ2-7	CASSNQLAGEEEQYF	TGTGCCAGCAGCAACCAACTAGCGGGAGAGGAAGAGCAGTACTTC
few	TRBV2	TRBD1	TRBJ1-4	CASRRTGGEREKLFF	TGTGCCAGCAGGCGGACAGGGGGCGAAAGGGAAAAACTGTTTTTT
many	TRBV5-1	TRBD2	TRBJ2-3	CASSLLAGGPDTQYF	TGCGCCAGCAGTCTACTAGCGGGGGGGCCGGATACGCAGTATTTT
once	TRBV7-2	TRBD2	TRBJ2-1	CASSLTHSGRFYNEQFF	TGTGCCAGCAGCCTCACCCATAGCGGGAGATTTTACAATGAGCAGTTCTTC
NA	TRBV29-1	NA	TRBJ2-7	CSVAVRPTSYEQYF	TGCAGCGTTGCGGTCAGGCCGACCTCCTACGAGCAGTACTTC
NA	TRBV11-2	TRBD1	TRBJ1-4	CASSVLGQGREKLFF	TGTGCCAGCAGCGTCCTGGGACAGGGTCGTGAAAAACTGTTTTTT
NA	TRBV9	TRBD1	TRBJ2-7	CASSVEQGAFYEQYF	TGTGCCAGCAGCGTGGAACAGGGGGCGTTCTACGAGCAGTACTTC
NA	TRBV6-1	NA	TRBJ1-1	CASSLEHTEAFF	TGTGCCAGCAGCCTAGAGCACACTGAAGCTTTCTTT
NA	TRBV7-9	NA	TRBJ1-1	CASSWTDQNTEAFF	TGTGCCAGCAGTTGGACAGACCAAAACACTGAAGCTTTCTTT
NA	TRBV2	TRBD1	TRBJ2-3	CASSRTGGTDTQYF	TGTGCCAGCAGCCGGACAGGGGGGACAGATACGCAGTATTTT
NA	TRBV28	NA	TRBJ1-2	CASSLSRRGYTF	TGTGCCAGCAGTTTGAGTCGCCGTGGCTACACCTTC
NA	TRBV6-5	TRBD2	TRBJ2-1	CASSYGSSGGPKEQFF	TGTGCCAGCAGTTACGGCTCTAGCGGGGGCCCGAAGGAGCAGTTCTTC
few	TRBV29-1	TRBD2	TRBJ2-5	CSVDPGGETQYF	TGCAGCGTGGACCCGGGGGGAGAGACCCAGTACTTC
NA	TRBV6-6	TRBD2	TRBJ2-1	CASSYGLAMYNEQFF	TGTGCCAGCAGTTACGGACTAGCGATGTACAATGAGCAGTTCTTC
NA	TRBV9	NA	TRBJ2-3	CASKGGGDTQYF	TGTGCCAGCAAGGGAGGTGGGGATACGCAGTATTTT
NA	TRBV4-2	NA	TRBJ1-3	CASSREGASENTIYF	TGTGCCAGCAGCCGAGAAGGGGCCTCTGAAAACACCATATATTTT
NA	TRBV9	TRBD1	TRBJ1-4	CASSSRVDPEGAGEKLFF	TGTGCCAGCAGCTCAAGGGTCGATCCGGAGGGGGCGGGGGAAAAACTGTTTTTT
NA	TRBV7-3	NA	TRBJ2-1	CASSLNPRTVGSYNEQFF	TGTGCCAGCAGCTTAAACCCCAGGACAGTTGGCTCCTACAATGAGCAGTTCTTC
NA	TRBV27	NA	TRBJ1-2	CASSAGLGLYQDYTF	TGTGCCAGCAGTGCGGGATTGGGACTCTACCAGGACTACACCTTC
NA	TRBV14	TRBD1	TRBJ1-6	CASSQTTGSSLHF	TGTGCCAGCAGCCAAACGACAGGGTCATCCCTCCACTTT
NA	TRBV9	TRBD2	TRBJ2-5	CASSVSGRAQETQYF	TGTGCCAGCAGCGTTAGCGGGAGGGCCCAAGAGACCCAGTACTTC
NA	TRBV5-4	NA	TRBJ2-2	CASSLEGGNTGELFF	TGTGCCAGCAGCTTGGAAGGGGGGAACACCGGGGAGCTGTTTTTT
NA	TRBV5-1	TRBD1	TRBJ1-2	CASSDGQGSRGYTF	TGCGCCAGCAGCGACGGACAGGGGAGTAGGGGCTACACCTTC
once	TRBV28	NA	TRBJ1-3	CASSLAAPVMSIYF	TGTGCCAGCAGTTTGGCGGCCCCCGTAATGTCCATATATTTT
NA	TRBV19	NA	TRBJ2-7	CASSRGRNTNYEQYF	TGTGCCAGTAGTAGGGGCCGGAACACCAACTACGAGCAGTACTTC
NA	TRBV11-1	NA	TRBJ2-2	CASSVTENTGELFF	TGTGCCAGCAGCGTCACAGAGAACACCGGGGAGCTGTTTTTT
NA	TRBV7-9	TRBD2	TRBJ2-3	CSSSSQTSGTDTQYF	TGTTCCAGCAGCTCCCAGACTAGCGGCACAGATACGCAGTATTTT
NA	TRBV6-6	NA	TRBJ1-2	CASSYDGGFGYTF	TGTGCCAGCAGTTACGACGGGGGTTTTGGCTACACCTTC
NA	TRBV4-2	NA	TRBJ1-1	CASREDSTEAFF	TGTGCCAGCAGGGAAGACAGCACTGAAGCTTTCTTT
once	TRBV2	NA	TRBJ1-4	CASSDPPGILTYNEKLFF	TGTGCCAGCAGTGACCCCCCCGGTATCCTAACGTATAATGAAAAACTGTTTTTT
NA	TRBV7-2	TRBD1	TRBJ1-2	CASSPDRDGYTF	TGTGCCAGCAGCCCCGACAGGGACGGCTACACCTTC
few	TRBV27	TRBD1	TRBJ1-2	CASSMTGGYGYTF	TGTGCCAGCAGTATGACAGGGGGATATGGCTACACCTTC
once	TRBV5-1	TRBD1	TRBJ2-1	CASSLYGTGFYDEQFF	TGCGCCAGCAGCTTGTACGGGACAGGGTTTTACGATGAGCAGTTCTTC
NA	TRBV7-2	TRBD2	TRBJ2-2	CASSLVASGGTNTGELFF	TGTGCCAGCAGCTTAGTTGCTAGCGGGGGAACGAACACCGGGGAGCTGTTTTTT
NA	TRBV7-3	TRBD2	TRBJ2-7	CASSPGLAGGYEQYF	TGTGCCAGCAGCCCAGGACTAGCGGGAGGGTACGAGCAGTACTTC
NA	TRBV6-5	TRBD2	TRBJ2-5	CASSSPAGGYQETQYF	TGTGCCAGCAGTTCCCCAGCGGGAGGGTACCAAGAGACCCAGTACTTC
NA	TRBV5-5	NA	TRBJ1-1	CASSLASGNTEAFF	TGTGCCAGCAGCTTGGCCTCAGGGAACACTGAAGCTTTCTTT